This TCR beta chain was observed in a study of human T cells and chemical hapten exposure listed by TCRdb under 2021. Concerning the study at large: For sensitization, 2% DPC in acetone was applied to a roughly 2 cm by roughly 2 cm area of upper inner arm skin. Weekly therapeutic DPC doses were additionally applied to the scalp of patients throughout the approximately 24-week study period. Patch testing was done on the upper back using Finn chambers containing 0.01% DPC, and results were scored after 6 days according to International Contact Dermatitis Research Group standards. The patient cohort, mostly female, included alopecia areata with under or over 50% scalp involvement, alopecia totalis and alopecia universalis. Libraries were pooled for sequencing, and variation in per-sample TCR yields was attributed mainly to small differences in library volumes within the pool. The study tracked peripheral blood TCR repertoire changes in vivo during primary and secondary sensitization to the hapten diphenylcyclopropenone (DPC) in alopecia patients. Blood was sampled from patients pre-sensitization (week 0) and at 2, 6 and about 24 weeks after DPC sensitization. Some 29 alopecia patients gave blood for TCR sequencing at one to four time points (pre-sensitization, 2, 6 and 24 weeks). General study outcomes and caveats: Patch test score correlated positively with the number of PT1 expanded TCRs, reaching significance at thresholds 8, 16 and 32 but not at 4. Repeated subsampling changed both the strength of the expansion versus patch-test correlation and the threshold at which that correlation became significant. DPC sensitization did not change the number of TCRs with a frequency above 1 in 1000, and there was no evidence of changes in global repertoire structure. All patients had alopecia, a presumed autoimmune disease, so their immune response might differ from that of healthy individuals. Compared with pre-sensitization or healthy control sets, expanded TCRs formed significantly more large CDR3 similarity clusters, which is consistent with antigen-driven responses.

The sample's time point, from its label and the paper: patch test 2, 6 weeks after DPC sensitization. The treatment or condition label for this specimen denotes: therapeutic diphenylcyclopropenone sensitization with weekly scalp DPC. At every patch-test visit, the blood draw took place before the patch test was put on. Patients were considered eligible if aged 18 to 70, diagnosed with alopecia and deemed suitable for DPC therapy, and patients were excluded if pregnant. Total RNA was extracted from unfractionated whole blood that had been collected in Tempus Blood RNA tubes. V was cut back by 6 bases and J by 2 bases, leaving a gap of 8 bases between them. CDR1 and CDR2 are read off the germline V gene as MNHEY and SVGAGI. The CDR3 covers 12 residues, taking in both the cysteine and the phenylalanine. This entry keeps only the CDR3 DNA: 36 bases, framed from base 1. About this clonotype itself: The antigen it binds to is not known. Base qualities are not at hand, and no much larger clone is one base apart.

The library was prepared using RACE. Sequencing took place on a NextSeq 500. During library preparation, unique molecular identifiers were attached to individual cDNA molecules so that TCRs could be counted quantitatively and reproducibly. For every blood RNA sample, sequencing covered both the TCR alpha and TCR beta chains. In the paper's pipeline: The median number of TCRs per sample was over 85,000, ranging from about 23,224 to 700,000. The Decombinator software suite was used to annotate the V, J and CDR3 of the TCR reads. Every sample was subsampled to the same number of TCRs (28,000) for the PS versus PT1 abundance plots. TCRs were defined as expanded if absent before sensitization and observed at least eight times at the 2-week time point. TCRdb trimmed the raw reads at Q25, called clones with MiXCR and kept productive beta chains. Merged by CDR3 protein, the rows form single entries marked with the most common genes and DNA. It is TCRdb's table, rather than the study itself, that gives the V and J calls and clone size. Present in this sample are hundreds of thousands of distinct CDR3 sequences, nearly 6.5% of which were seen just once. The top ten clones comprise about 5.6% of the sample.

Sequenced here: whole blood, sampled in connection with sensitization to the hapten diphenylcyclopropenone (DPC). Recombination connected TRBV6-5 to TRBJ2-7, with TRBD1 tentatively as D gene (5 bases match). The clonotype originates from a woman in her late teens or twenties with alopecia areata. Some clones in this sample may be carry-over from other donors' samples. CDR3 protein: CASRDNAYEQYF. In nucleotides, the sequence is TGTGCCAGCAGGGACAACGCCTACGAGCAGTACTTC.